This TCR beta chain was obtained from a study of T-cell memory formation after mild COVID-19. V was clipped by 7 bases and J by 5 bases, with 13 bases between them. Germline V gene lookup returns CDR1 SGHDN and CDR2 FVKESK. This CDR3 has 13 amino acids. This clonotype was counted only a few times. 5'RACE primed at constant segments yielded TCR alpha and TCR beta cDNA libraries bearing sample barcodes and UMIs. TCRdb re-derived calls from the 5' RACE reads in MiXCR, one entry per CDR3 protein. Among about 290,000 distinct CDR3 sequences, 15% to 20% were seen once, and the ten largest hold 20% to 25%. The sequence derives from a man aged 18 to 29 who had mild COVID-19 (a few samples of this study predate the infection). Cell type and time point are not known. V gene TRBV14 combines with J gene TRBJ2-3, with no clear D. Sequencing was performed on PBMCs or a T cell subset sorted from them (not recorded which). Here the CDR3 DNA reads TGTGCCAGCACCAGCAGGTTTAGAGATACGCAGTATTTT. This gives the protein CASTSRFRDTQYF.